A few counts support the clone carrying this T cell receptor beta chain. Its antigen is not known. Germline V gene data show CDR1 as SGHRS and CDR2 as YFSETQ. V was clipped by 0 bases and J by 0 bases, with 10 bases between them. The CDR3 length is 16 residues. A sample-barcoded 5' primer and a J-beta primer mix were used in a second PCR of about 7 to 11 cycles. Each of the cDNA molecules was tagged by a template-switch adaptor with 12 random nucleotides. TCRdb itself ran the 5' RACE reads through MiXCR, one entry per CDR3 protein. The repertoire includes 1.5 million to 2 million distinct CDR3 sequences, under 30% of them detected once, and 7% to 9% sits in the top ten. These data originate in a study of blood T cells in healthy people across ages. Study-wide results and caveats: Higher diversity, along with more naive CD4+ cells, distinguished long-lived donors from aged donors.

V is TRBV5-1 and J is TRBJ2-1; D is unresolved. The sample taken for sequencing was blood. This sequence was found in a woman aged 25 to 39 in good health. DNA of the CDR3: TGCGCCAGCAGCTTGGTCGCCCAAAGCTCCTACAATGAGCAGTTCTTC. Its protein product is CASSLVAQSSYNEQFF.